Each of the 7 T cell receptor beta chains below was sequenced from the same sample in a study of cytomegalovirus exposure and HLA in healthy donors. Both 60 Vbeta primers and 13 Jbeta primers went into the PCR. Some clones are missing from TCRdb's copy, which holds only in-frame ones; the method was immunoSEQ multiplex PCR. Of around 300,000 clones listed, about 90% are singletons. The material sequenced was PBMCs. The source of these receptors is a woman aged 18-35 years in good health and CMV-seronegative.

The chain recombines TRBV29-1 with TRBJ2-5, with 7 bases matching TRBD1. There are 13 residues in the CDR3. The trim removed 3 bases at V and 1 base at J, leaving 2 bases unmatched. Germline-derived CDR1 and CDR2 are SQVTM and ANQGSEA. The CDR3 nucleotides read TGCAGCGTTGATACAGGGGTCCAAGAGACCCAGTACTTC. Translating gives CSVDTGVQETQYF.

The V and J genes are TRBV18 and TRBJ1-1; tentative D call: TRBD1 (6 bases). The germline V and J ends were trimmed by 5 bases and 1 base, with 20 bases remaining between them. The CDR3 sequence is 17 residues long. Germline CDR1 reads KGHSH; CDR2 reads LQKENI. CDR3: CASSSRQVTNQNTEAFF. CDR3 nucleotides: TGTGCCAGCTCATCGAGACAGGTGACGAACCAGAACACTGAAGCTTTCTTT.

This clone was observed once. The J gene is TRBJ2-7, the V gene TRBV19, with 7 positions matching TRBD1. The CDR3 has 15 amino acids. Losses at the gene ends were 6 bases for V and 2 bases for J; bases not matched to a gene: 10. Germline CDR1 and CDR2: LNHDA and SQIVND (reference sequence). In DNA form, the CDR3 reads TGTGCCAGTAGGGAAACAGGGGTTAAGACCTACGAGCAGTACTTC. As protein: CASRETGVKTYEQYF.

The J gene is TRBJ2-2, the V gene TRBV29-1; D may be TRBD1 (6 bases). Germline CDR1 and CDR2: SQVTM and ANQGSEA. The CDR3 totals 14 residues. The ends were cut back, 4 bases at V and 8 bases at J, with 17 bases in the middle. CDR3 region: CSVAEGVSAGELFF. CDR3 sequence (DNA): TGCAGCGTTGCTGAGGGGGTATCGGCTGGGGAGCTGTTTTTT.

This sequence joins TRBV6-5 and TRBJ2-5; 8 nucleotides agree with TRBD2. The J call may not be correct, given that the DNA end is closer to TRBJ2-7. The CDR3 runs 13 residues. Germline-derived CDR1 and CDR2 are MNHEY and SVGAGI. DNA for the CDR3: TGTGCCAGTCGTCGGGGGGGCAGCTACGAGCAGTACTTC. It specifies CASRRGGSYEQYF.

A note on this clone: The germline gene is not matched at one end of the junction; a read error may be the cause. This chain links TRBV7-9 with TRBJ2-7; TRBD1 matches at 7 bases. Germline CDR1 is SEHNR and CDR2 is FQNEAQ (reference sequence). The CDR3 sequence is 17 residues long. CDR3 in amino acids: CSSSLWVTQGSPYEQYF. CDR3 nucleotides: TGTTCCAGCAGCCTATGGGTAACACAGGGGAGCCCCTACGAGCAGTACTTC.

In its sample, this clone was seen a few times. This CDR3 is CASSEGGQGQETQYF. CDR3 sequence (DNA): TGCGCCAGCAGTGAGGGAGGACAGGGCCAAGAGACCCAGTACTTC. This sequence joins TRBV10-2 and TRBJ2-5; 8 bases line up with TRBD1. The CDR3 has 15 residues. The germline V gene has CDR1 WSHSY and CDR2 SAAADI. The ends lost 2 bases at V and 1 base at J; junction bases unmatched: 3.